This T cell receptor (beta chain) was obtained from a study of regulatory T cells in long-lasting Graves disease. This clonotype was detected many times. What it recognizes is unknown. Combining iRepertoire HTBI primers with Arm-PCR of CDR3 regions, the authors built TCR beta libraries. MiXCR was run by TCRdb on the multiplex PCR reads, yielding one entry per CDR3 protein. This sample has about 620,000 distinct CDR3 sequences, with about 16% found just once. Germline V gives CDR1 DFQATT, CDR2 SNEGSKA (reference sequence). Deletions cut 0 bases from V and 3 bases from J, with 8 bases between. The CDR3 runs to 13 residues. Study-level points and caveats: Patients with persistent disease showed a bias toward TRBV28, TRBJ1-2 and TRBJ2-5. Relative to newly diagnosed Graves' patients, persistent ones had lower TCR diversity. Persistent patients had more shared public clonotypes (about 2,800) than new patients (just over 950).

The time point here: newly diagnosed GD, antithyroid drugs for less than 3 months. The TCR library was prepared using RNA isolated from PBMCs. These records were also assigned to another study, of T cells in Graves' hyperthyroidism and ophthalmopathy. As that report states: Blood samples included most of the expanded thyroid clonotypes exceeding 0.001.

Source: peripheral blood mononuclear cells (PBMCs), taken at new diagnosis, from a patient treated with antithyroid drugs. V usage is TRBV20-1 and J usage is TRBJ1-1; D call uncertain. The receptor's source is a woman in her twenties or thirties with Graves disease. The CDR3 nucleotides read TGCAGTGCTAGAGATCGCCAGGACACTGAAGCTTTCTTT. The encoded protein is CSARDRQDTEAFF.